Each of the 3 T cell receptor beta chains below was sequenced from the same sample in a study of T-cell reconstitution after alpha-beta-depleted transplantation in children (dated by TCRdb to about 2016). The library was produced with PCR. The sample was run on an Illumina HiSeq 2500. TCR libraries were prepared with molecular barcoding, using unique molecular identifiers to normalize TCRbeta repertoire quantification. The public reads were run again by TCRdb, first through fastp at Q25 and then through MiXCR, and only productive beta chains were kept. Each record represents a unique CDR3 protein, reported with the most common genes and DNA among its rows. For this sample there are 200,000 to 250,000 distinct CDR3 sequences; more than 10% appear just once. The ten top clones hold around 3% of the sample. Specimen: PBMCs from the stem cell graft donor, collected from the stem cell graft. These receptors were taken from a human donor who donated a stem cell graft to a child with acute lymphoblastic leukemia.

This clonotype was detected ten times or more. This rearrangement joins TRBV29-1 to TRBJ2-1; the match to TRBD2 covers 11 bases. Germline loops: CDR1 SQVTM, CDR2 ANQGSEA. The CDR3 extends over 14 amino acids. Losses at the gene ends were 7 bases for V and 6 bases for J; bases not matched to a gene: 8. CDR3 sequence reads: CSAILAGGSNEQFF. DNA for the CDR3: TGCAGCGCCATTCTAGCGGGGGGATCCAATGAGCAGTTCTTC.

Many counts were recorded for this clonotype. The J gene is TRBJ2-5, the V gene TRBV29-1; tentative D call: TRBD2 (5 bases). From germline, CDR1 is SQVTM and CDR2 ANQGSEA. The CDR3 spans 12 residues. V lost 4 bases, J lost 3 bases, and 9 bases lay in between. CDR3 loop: CSVGRREETQYF. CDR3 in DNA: TGCAGCGTTGGGAGGCGGGAAGAGACCCAGTACTTC.

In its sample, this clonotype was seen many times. CDR3 DNA: TGTGCCAGCAGCCAAGATCTGCGGGGCTACAACTATGGCTACACCTTC. Translation gives CASSQDLRGYNYGYTF. The rearrangement uses TRBV3-1 and TRBJ1-2, with TRBD1 as a possible D gene (5 bases). CDR3 size: 16 residues. Germline V CDR1 and CDR2: LGHDT, YNNKEL (reference sequence). V lost 0 bases and J 2 bases, leaving 13 bases between the germline ends.